The entry below describes one T cell receptor (beta chain). The sample is drawn from a study of blood T cell repertoires in COVID-19. The repertoire was sequenced with immunoSEQ multiplex PCR; TCRdb's copy has only in-frame clones and lacks some. The sample lists 250,000 to 400,000 clones, roughly 90% occurring once. There are 17 residues in the CDR3. The V and J ends lost 2 bases and 0 bases, in that order; junction bases with no gene match: 6. Germline V CDR1 and CDR2: SGHTA, FQGNSA. The source of this sequence is a woman aged 25 to 45 with COVID-19, enrolled during active disease. This chain connects TRBV7-2 to TRBJ2-2; TRBD2 matches at 7 bases. The specimen sequenced was peripheral blood. In DNA form, the CDR3 reads TGTGCCAGCAGCTTATTCCTAGCGGTCGCGAACACCGGGGAGCTGTTTTTT. Translation: CASSLFLAVANTGELFF. Using reference TRBV7-2 and TRBJ2-2 for the parts outside the CDR3, the full variable domain is GAGVSQSPSNKVTEKGKDVELRCDPISGHTALYWYRQSLGQGLEFLIYFQGNSAPDKSGLPSDRFSAERTGGSVSTLTIQRTQQEDSAVYLCASSLFLAVANTGELFFGEGSRLTVL.